This T cell receptor (beta chain) was found in a study of regulatory T cells. General observations from the study: Hydrophobic residues at CDR3 positions 6 and 7 were enriched in conventional CD4+ T cells of CD3G-deficient patients.

The PCR used 52 TRBV and 13 TRBJ primers. The assay was immunoSEQ multiplex PCR, and TCRdb's table has in-frame clones only and misses some. The sample includes some 31,000 clones, 93% of them seen just once. Concerning this clone itself: The antigen remains unidentified.

The CDR3 extends over 14 amino acids. Trimming at V came to 5 bases and at J to 9 bases, leaving 5 bases not matched to a gene. Germline loops: CDR1 MNHNS, CDR2 SASEGT. J is TRBJ2-1 and V is TRBV6-1, with 12 bases aligning to TRBD2. This sequence originates from a child aged 2-9 years with CD3G deficiency. Source material: conventional CD4+ T cells sorted from blood. The CDR3 DNA is TGTGCCAGCAGTCTAGCGGGAGGGGGTAGTGAGCAGTTCTTC. Translation gives CASSLAGGGSEQFF.